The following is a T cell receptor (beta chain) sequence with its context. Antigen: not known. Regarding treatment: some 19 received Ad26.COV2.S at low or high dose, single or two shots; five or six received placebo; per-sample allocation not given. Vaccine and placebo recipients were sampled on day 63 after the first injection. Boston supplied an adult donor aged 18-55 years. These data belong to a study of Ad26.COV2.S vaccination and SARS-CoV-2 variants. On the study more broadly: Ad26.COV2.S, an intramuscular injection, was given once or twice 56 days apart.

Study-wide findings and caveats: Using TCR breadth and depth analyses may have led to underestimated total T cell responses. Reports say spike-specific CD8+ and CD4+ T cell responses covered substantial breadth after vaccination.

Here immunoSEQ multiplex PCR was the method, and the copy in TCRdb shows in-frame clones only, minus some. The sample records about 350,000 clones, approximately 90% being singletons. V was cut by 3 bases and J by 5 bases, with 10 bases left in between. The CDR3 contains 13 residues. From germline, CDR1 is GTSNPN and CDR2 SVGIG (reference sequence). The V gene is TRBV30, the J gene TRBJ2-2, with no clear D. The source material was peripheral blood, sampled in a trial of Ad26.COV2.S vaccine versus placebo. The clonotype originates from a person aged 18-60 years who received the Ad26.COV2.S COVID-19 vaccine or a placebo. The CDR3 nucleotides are TGTGCCTGGAGCCCGAGGCAAACCGGGGAGCTGTTTTTT. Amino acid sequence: CAWSPRQTGELFF.